Here is one TCR beta chain with its context. What it binds is unknown. Germline loops: CDR1 SGHTA, CDR2 FQGNSA. Trimming took 4 bases from V and 4 from J, leaving 16 bases between them. CDR3 size: 15 residues. Primers used in a second PCR of roughly 6 to 12 cycles were a sample-barcoded 5' primer and a J-beta primer mix. In TCRdb, the 5' RACE reads were re-called with MiXCR into one record per CDR3 protein. The sample records more than 650,000 distinct CDR3 sequences, roughly 53% being singletons. This sample stems from a study of blood T cells in healthy people across ages. Study-level results: In long-lived donors, naive CD4+ cell counts and diversity exceeded those of aged donors.

The material sequenced was blood. The receptor was isolated from an elderly man in good health. This rearrangement joins TRBV7-2 to TRBJ1-2, with a weak D call TRBD1 (6 bases). The CDR3 nucleotides read TGTGCCAGCAGCTCCTACAGGGCAGGAGCCTATGGCTACACCTTC. Translation gives CASSSYRAGAYGYTF. The full variable domain, in which reference TRBV7-2 and TRBJ1-2 provide the parts outside the CDR3, is GAGVSQSPSNKVTEKGKDVELRCDPISGHTALYWYRQSLGQGLEFLIYFQGNSAPDKSGLPSDRFSAERTGGSVSTLTIQRTQQEDSAVYLCASSSYRAGAYGYTFGSGTRLTVV.